This T cell receptor beta chain was retrieved from a study of shared clonotypes between healthy human individuals. Study overall: Per donor, three plates held CD4 naive cells, three held CD4 memory, two held CD8 naive and one held CD8 memory.

The study enrolled healthy HIV-negative adults without recent acute infections or vaccinations as donors. Concerning this clone: Its antigen is unknown.

The data were produced by immunoSEQ multiplex PCR, yet TCRdb's version contains in-frame clones alone and is incomplete. The sample carries hundreds of thousands of clones, under 80% recorded once. The germline V and J ends were trimmed by 8 bases and 1 base, with 17 bases remaining between them. Looked up from germline, CDR1 is MNHEY and CDR2 is SVGAGI. The CDR3 loop spans 15 amino acids. Study results and limitations: Roughly 4.7% was the fraction of naive CD4 clonotypes found shared across a few donors. What rarefaction showed was incomplete sorted-subset sequencing despite large depth.

Sequencing was performed on memory CD4+ T cells sorted from blood. Stated subset: CD45RA-negative fraction. The chain uses TRBV6-5 and TRBJ1-1, with D maybe TRBD1 (5 bases). The sequence was obtained from a woman aged 30 to 39 in good health. CDR3 sequence reads: CASAPHRRGNTEAFF. Here the CDR3 DNA reads TGTGCCAGCGCTCCTCACAGGAGAGGGAACACTGAAGCTTTCTTT.